This TCR beta chain derives from a study of PD-L1 blockade in urothelial cancer. Study background: About 90% of the 29 patients were men with bladder-origin urothelial cancer.

Clones were sequenced by immunoSEQ multiplex PCR, and TCRdb holds only the in-frame ones, with some missing. The sample holds over 15,000 clones, roughly four fifths seen once. Germline loops: CDR1 SGDLS, CDR2 YYNGEE. This CDR3 spans 16 amino acids. V was shortened by 3 bases and J by 8 bases, with 20 bases between the two germline ends. This clone showed up just a few times. Time point given: peripheral blood 6 weeks after treatment start. V gene TRBV9 combines with J gene TRBJ2-2; maybe TRBD1 (6 bases). This TCR was recovered from a man aged 50 to 59 with urothelial cancer. The sequencing here drew on PBMCs, taken around atezolizumab (anti-PD-L1) treatment. The CDR3 DNA sequence: TGTGCCAGCAGCGCAAGAGGGGACAAAATAGTTGGGGAGCTGTTTTTT. Residues: CASSARGDKIVGELFF.